These 3 T cell receptor beta chains originate from one sample sequenced in a study of blood T cell repertoires in COVID-19. Libraries were prepared by immunoSEQ multiplex PCR; TCRdb keeps only in-frame clonotypes and omits some of them. The data show nearly 110,000 clones, with roughly four fifths seen just once and 5% to 8% held by the top ten. The specimen sequenced was peripheral blood. The receptors derive from a man at least 80 years old with COVID-19, enrolled during active disease.

V and J are TRBV18 and TRBJ1-5, with TRBD1 matching over 10 bases. CDR3 size: 17 residues. Germline V gene lookup returns CDR1 KGHSH and CDR2 LQKENI. Trimming removed 6 bases from V and 2 bases from J; junction bases left unmatched: 10. CDR3 DNA: TGTGCCAGCTCCGAGACAGGGGGCGTTTTTCGCAATCAGCCCCAGCATTTT. Its protein product is CASSETGGVFRNQPQHF.

The chain couples TRBV11-2 to TRBJ1-1; 8 nucleotides agree with TRBD1. This CDR3 is built from 15 residues. CDR1 is SGHAT and CDR2 is FQNNGV in the germline V gene. The V segment lost 6 bases and the J segment 5 bases; nucleotides outside the gene matches: 11. CDR3 coding DNA: TGTGCCAGCAGAGGACAGGGTGGTTTTGGGACTGAAGCTTTCTTT. This encodes CASRGQGGFGTEAFF.

In this sample, this clone turned up once. The V gene is TRBV5-1, the J gene TRBJ2-2, with D possibly matching TRBD1 (6 bases). Germline V gene lookup returns CDR1 SGHRS and CDR2 YFSETQ. The length of the CDR3 is 15 residues. V lost 4 bases to trimming and J lost 6 bases, with 16 bases between them. The chain's CDR3 is CASSLPLRGSGELFF. The CDR3 nucleotides are TGCGCCAGCAGCCTCCCCCTCAGGGGCTCCGGGGAGCTGTTTTTT.